This paragraph covers one T cell receptor beta chain sequence. The CDR3 covers 15 residues. The germline V gene has CDR1 SGHTA and CDR2 FQGNSA. The V gene lost 5 bases and the J gene lost 3 bases, with 13 bases spanning the gap. The data were produced by immunoSEQ multiplex PCR, yet TCRdb's version contains in-frame clones alone and is incomplete. The sample has more than 50,000 clones; about 91% are singletons. This entry comes from a study of PD-1 blockade in mismatch repair-deficient tumors. Study overall: Enrolled about 2013-2017, patients had progressing, pretreated mismatch repair-deficient cancers of over nine types.

The J gene is TRBJ2-2, the V gene TRBV7-2, with D possibly being TRBD1 or TRBD2 (5 bases each). The TCR was taken from an adult with mismatch repair-deficient cancer. The sequences come from peripheral blood, collected 52 weeks after starting pembrolizumab. CDR3 bases: TGTGCCAGCAGCCCGAAGGGGACCTACACCGGGGAGCTGTTTTTT. As protein: CASSPKGTYTGELFF.